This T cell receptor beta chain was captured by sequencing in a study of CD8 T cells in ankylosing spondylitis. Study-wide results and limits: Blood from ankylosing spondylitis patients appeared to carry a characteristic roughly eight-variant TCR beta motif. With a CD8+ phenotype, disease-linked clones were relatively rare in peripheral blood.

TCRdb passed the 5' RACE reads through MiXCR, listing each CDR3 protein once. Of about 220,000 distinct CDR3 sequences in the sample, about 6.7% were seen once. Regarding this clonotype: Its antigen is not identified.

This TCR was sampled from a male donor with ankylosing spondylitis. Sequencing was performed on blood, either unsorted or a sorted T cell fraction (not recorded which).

CDR3: CASSKGHYNEQFF. DNA for the CDR3: TGTGCCAGCAGCAAGGGGCACTACAATGAGCAGTTCTTC. The V and J genes are TRBV12-3 or TRBV12-4 and TRBJ2-1; perhaps TRBD1 as D (5 bases). Trimming shortened V by 6 bases and J by 3 bases, and 9 bases separated the two germline ends. The length of the CDR3 is 13 residues.